This entry is about one T cell receptor (beta chain). Sequencing was performed with immunoSEQ multiplex PCR; in TCRdb, only in-frame clones are kept and a portion is missing. The data show about 140,000 clones, with roughly 94% seen just once and around 12% held by the top ten. Germline CDR1 reads SGHDT; CDR2 reads YYEEEE. This CDR3 spans 14 amino acids. V was pared by 4 bases and J by 5 bases, with 15 bases between. This specimen comes from a study of control samples from healthy donors and cancer patients. This TCR derives from a man between 40 and 49 years old in good health. The sample consisted of blood. The rearrangement uses TRBV5-6 and TRBJ2-5, with D tentatively TRBD1 (5 bases). Here the CDR3 DNA reads TGTGCCAGCAGCCGGACACCTCGTAGGGAGACCCAGTACTTC. It codes for CASSRTPRRETQYF.